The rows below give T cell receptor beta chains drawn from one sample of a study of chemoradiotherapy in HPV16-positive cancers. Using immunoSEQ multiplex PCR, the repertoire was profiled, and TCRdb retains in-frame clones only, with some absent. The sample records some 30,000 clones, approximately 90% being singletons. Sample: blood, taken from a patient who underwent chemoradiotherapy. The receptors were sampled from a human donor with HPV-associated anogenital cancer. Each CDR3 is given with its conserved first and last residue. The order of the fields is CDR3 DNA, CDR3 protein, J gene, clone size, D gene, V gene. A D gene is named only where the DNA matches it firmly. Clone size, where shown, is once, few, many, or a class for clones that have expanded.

TGTGCAAGTCGCTTAGGGTCTACAGGGGGACATGGCTACACCTTC	CASRLGSTGGHGYTF	TRBJ1-2	NA	NA	TRBV12-2
TGTGCCAGCAGTGTTGGACCGTCCACAGATACGCAGTATTTT	CASSVGPSTDTQYF	TRBJ2-3	once	NA	TRBV6-1
TGCGCCAGCAGCCAGCTGACTAGCGGGGGGCCGGATACGCAGTATTTT	CASSQLTSGGPDTQYF	TRBJ2-3	NA	TRBD2	TRBV4-3
TGTGCCAGCTCACCCCAGGGAGCTTCTGGGGCCAACGTCCTGACTTTC	CASSPQGASGANVLTF	TRBJ2-6	NA	NA	TRBV18
TGTGCCAGCAGTCAAGACAGGAACACTGAAGCTTTCTTT	CASSQDRNTEAFF	TRBJ1-1	NA	NA	TRBV6-6
TGTGCCACCAGCCGCCTGGCTTCTGGGGGGACCCAGTACTTC	CATSRLASGGTQYF	TRBJ2-5	NA	NA	TRBV15
TGTGCCAGCAGTTACAGAGGAGGGGAAGCAAACACCATATATTTT	CASSYRGGEANTIYF	TRBJ1-3	NA	NA	TRBV6-5
TGCGCCAGCAGCCCTACAATCCCTTCGGACACCGGGGAGCTGTTTTTT	CASSPTIPSDTGELFF	TRBJ2-2	NA	NA	TRBV5-1
TGTGCCAGCAGCGTGACAGCTAACACTGAAGCTTTCTTT	CASSVTANTEAFF	TRBJ1-1	NA	NA	TRBV9
TGTGCCAGCAGTTACTTGCAAACAAGGGCCCATTCACCCCTCCACTTT	CASSYLQTRAHSPLHF	TRBJ1-6	NA	NA	TRBV6-5